This TCR beta chain was profiled in a study of control samples from healthy donors and cancer patients. Data came from immunoSEQ multiplex PCR; TCRdb stores just in-frame clones and leaves some out. The table shows roughly 40,000 clones, with roughly 83% occurring only once. The receptor comes from a man in his 60s in good health. Sequencing was performed on blood.

The CDR3 nucleotides are TGTGCCAGCAGTGAAGGGCGGCAGGGGAGGAAGGCTTTCTTT. Amino acids: CASSEGRQGRKAFF. The V call is TRBV2, the J call TRBJ1-1; D may be TRBD1 (6 bases). CDR1 is SNHLY, CDR2 FYNNEI, per germline. This CDR3 comprises 14 residues. V shed 1 base and J shed 11 bases, with 17 bases lying between them.